This TCR beta chain was sequenced for a study of blood T cell repertoires in COVID-19. Study details: The study drew acute and convalescent COVID-19 samples from the United States, Italy and Spain. The cDNA or gDNA used as material had been derived from T cells, B-cell-depleted T cells, or PBMCs.

V lost 4 bases, J lost 4 bases, and 4 bases stayed unmatched. The CDR3 has 15 residues. CDR1 and CDR2 (germline): SGHRS, YFSETQ. Measured with immunoSEQ multiplex PCR; TCRdb has only the in-frame clones, and not every one. The repertoire has fewer than 90,000 clones, 70% to 85% of them found once; the top ten carry approximately 4.6%. The chain couples TRBV5-1 to TRBJ2-5; 13 nucleotides agree with TRBD2. Sequencing was carried out using peripheral blood. This clonotype was obtained from a woman in her forties or fifties with acute or convalescent COVID-19. The DNA of the CDR3 is TGCGCCAGCAGCGCGAGGACTAGCGGGGGAGAGACCCAGTACTTC. It translates to CASSARTSGGETQYF.